The rows below give T cell receptor beta chains drawn from one sample of a study of human T cells and chemical hapten exposure. TCRdb independently ran MiXCR on the RACE reads; one entry per CDR3 protein. The sample has 180,000 or so distinct CDR3 sequences, roughly 15% seen once. This material consisted of whole blood, taken in connection with sensitization to the hapten diphenylcyclopropenone (DPC). These receptors were collected from a young woman with alopecia areata. Some clones in this sample may be carry-over from other donors' samples. The CDR3 runs from the conserved cysteine through the conserved F or W. Fields, in order: V gene, D gene, clone size, J gene, CDR3 protein, CDR3 DNA. A D gene is named only where the DNA matches it firmly. Clone sizes are given selectively: once, few, many, or a class where the clone is expanded.

v_call: TRBV9; d_call: NA; clone_size: NA; j_call: TRBJ1-1; cdr3_aa: CASSVDPRRTEAFF; cdr3_nt: TGTGCCAGCAGCGTAGATCCCCGACGGACTGAAGCTTTCTTT
v_call: TRBV12-3/TRBV12-4; d_call: NA; clone_size: NA; j_call: TRBJ1-5; cdr3_aa: CASGNAGGNQPQHF; cdr3_nt: TGTGCCAGCGGGAATGCGGGGGGAAATCAGCCCCAGCATTTT
v_call: TRBV5-4; d_call: TRBD2; clone_size: few; j_call: TRBJ2-1; cdr3_aa: CASGTSGGLSSYNEQFF; cdr3_nt: TGTGCCAGTGGGACTAGCGGGGGCCTGAGCTCCTACAATGAGCAGTTCTTC
v_call: TRBV29-1; d_call: NA; clone_size: NA; j_call: TRBJ2-4; cdr3_aa: CSASEPGPNIQYF; cdr3_nt: TGCAGCGCTTCAGAACCCGGGCCAAACATTCAGTACTTC
v_call: TRBV6-2/TRBV6-3; d_call: NA; clone_size: NA; j_call: TRBJ2-7; cdr3_aa: CASSYGPKDTSYYKQYF; cdr3_nt: TGTGCCAGCAGTTACGGTCCAAAGGACACGTCTTACTACAAGCAGTACTTC
v_call: TRBV4-1; d_call: TRBD1; clone_size: NA; j_call: TRBJ1-2; cdr3_aa: CASSQGLGQYGYTF; cdr3_nt: TGCGCCAGCAGCCAAGGACTGGGACAGTATGGCTACACCTTC
v_call: TRBV30; d_call: NA; clone_size: few; j_call: TRBJ1-5; cdr3_aa: CAWSPRGTQPQHF; cdr3_nt: TGTGCCTGGAGTCCCCGAGGGACACAGCCCCAGCATTTT
v_call: TRBV18; d_call: TRBD1; clone_size: many; j_call: TRBJ1-3; cdr3_aa: CASSPGQVSGNTIYF; cdr3_nt: TGTGCCAGCTCACCGGGACAGGTCTCTGGAAACACCATATATTTT
v_call: TRBV7-9; d_call: NA; clone_size: NA; j_call: TRBJ2-1; cdr3_aa: CAYARGKALDEQFF; cdr3_nt: TGTGCCTATGCTCGGGGAAAAGCCCTCGATGAGCAGTTCTTC
v_call: TRBV6-2/TRBV6-3; d_call: NA; clone_size: NA; j_call: TRBJ2-1; cdr3_aa: CASSYFGRQDNEQFF; cdr3_nt: TGTGCCAGCAGTTATTTTGGTCGGCAGGACAATGAGCAGTTCTTC
v_call: TRBV28; d_call: TRBD1; clone_size: few; j_call: TRBJ2-5; cdr3_aa: CASSLWATGGETQYF; cdr3_nt: TGTGCCAGCAGTTTATGGGCGACAGGGGGTGAGACCCAGTACTTC
v_call: TRBV18; d_call: NA; clone_size: NA; j_call: TRBJ1-2; cdr3_aa: CASSPGIGDYGYTF; cdr3_nt: TGTGCCAGCTCACCAGGGATTGGCGACTATGGCTACACCTTC
v_call: TRBV2; d_call: NA; clone_size: few; j_call: TRBJ2-3; cdr3_aa: CASSEDGDTQYF; cdr3_nt: TGTGCCAGCAGTGAAGACGGGGATACGCAGTATTTT
v_call: TRBV29-1; d_call: TRBD1; clone_size: NA; j_call: TRBJ2-5; cdr3_aa: CSVGDREETQYF; cdr3_nt: TGCAGCGTGGGGGACAGGGAAGAGACCCAGTACTTC
v_call: TRBV5-1; d_call: TRBD1; clone_size: NA; j_call: TRBJ1-1; cdr3_aa: CASSPDRGPVYTEAFF; cdr3_nt: TGCGCCAGCAGCCCGGACAGGGGGCCCGTGTACACTGAAGCTTTCTTT
v_call: TRBV5-1; d_call: NA; clone_size: NA; j_call: TRBJ2-2; cdr3_aa: CASSLYLTGELFF; cdr3_nt: TGCGCCAGCAGCTTGTACCTCACCGGGGAGCTGTTTTTT
v_call: TRBV15; d_call: NA; clone_size: NA; j_call: TRBJ1-4; cdr3_aa: CATRGDNREKLFF; cdr3_nt: TGTGCCACCAGGGGGGACAACCGCGAAAAACTGTTTTTT
v_call: TRBV27; d_call: NA; clone_size: NA; j_call: TRBJ2-3; cdr3_aa: CASRGFVGPKRDTQYF; cdr3_nt: TGTGCCAGCAGGGGGTTTGTGGGACCCAAGAGGGATACGCAGTATTTT
v_call: TRBV7-9; d_call: NA; clone_size: NA; j_call: TRBJ2-5; cdr3_aa: CASSLAHRTEETQYF; cdr3_nt: TGTGCCAGCAGCTTAGCGCATCGGACGGAAGAGACCCAGTACTTC
v_call: TRBV12-3/TRBV12-4; d_call: NA; clone_size: many; j_call: TRBJ2-7; cdr3_aa: CASTFGANYEQYF; cdr3_nt: TGTGCCAGCACCTTTGGGGCTAACTACGAGCAGTACTTC
v_call: TRBV30; d_call: NA; clone_size: few; j_call: TRBJ1-1; cdr3_aa: CAWREGTEAFF; cdr3_nt: TGTGCCTGGAGAGAGGGGACTGAAGCTTTCTTT
v_call: TRBV7-8; d_call: TRBD1; clone_size: few; j_call: TRBJ1-1; cdr3_aa: CASSLGQRGEAFF; cdr3_nt: TGTGCCAGCAGCCTGGGACAGCGAGGGGAAGCTTTCTTT
v_call: TRBV3-1; d_call: NA; clone_size: few; j_call: TRBJ2-2; cdr3_aa: CASNGGGRSTGELFF; cdr3_nt: TGTGCCAGCAACGGTGGGGGCAGATCCACCGGGGAGCTGTTTTTT
v_call: TRBV7-2; d_call: NA; clone_size: NA; j_call: TRBJ2-5; cdr3_aa: CASSLMGGGRETQYF; cdr3_nt: TGTGCCAGCAGCTTAATGGGGGGCGGCCGAGAGACCCAGTACTTC
v_call: TRBV28; d_call: TRBD1; clone_size: many; j_call: TRBJ2-7; cdr3_aa: CASSLDRGGGEQYF; cdr3_nt: TGTGCCAGCAGTCTGGACAGGGGAGGGGGCGAGCAGTACTTC
v_call: TRBV7-8; d_call: NA; clone_size: few; j_call: TRBJ1-1; cdr3_aa: CASSHTRGNTEAFF; cdr3_nt: TGTGCCAGCAGCCACACACGCGGCAACACTGAAGCTTTCTTT
v_call: TRBV5-6; d_call: TRBD1; clone_size: few; j_call: TRBJ2-3; cdr3_aa: CASSYGTGPPDTQYF; cdr3_nt: TGTGCCAGCAGCTACGGGACAGGGCCTCCAGATACGCAGTATTTT
v_call: TRBV20-1; d_call: NA; clone_size: NA; j_call: TRBJ2-7; cdr3_aa: CSARGGTYEQYF; cdr3_nt: TGCAGTGCTAGGGGGGGCACCTACGAGCAGTACTTC
v_call: TRBV28; d_call: TRBD1; clone_size: many; j_call: TRBJ1-5; cdr3_aa: CASSFHTGGNQPQHF; cdr3_nt: TGTGCCAGCAGTTTCCATACAGGGGGAAATCAGCCCCAGCATTTT
v_call: TRBV20-1; d_call: NA; clone_size: few; j_call: TRBJ2-1; cdr3_aa: CSASTPRARRNEQFF; cdr3_nt: TGCAGTGCTAGTACCCCCAGGGCCCGCCGCAATGAGCAGTTCTTC
v_call: TRBV30; d_call: TRBD1; clone_size: many; j_call: TRBJ1-2; cdr3_aa: CAWTLPGTGAGGYTF; cdr3_nt: TGTGCCTGGACCCTACCAGGAACAGGGGCTGGTGGCTACACCTTC
v_call: TRBV6-2/TRBV6-3; d_call: NA; clone_size: NA; j_call: TRBJ1-6; cdr3_aa: CASRPSGPKNSPLHF; cdr3_nt: TGTGCCAGCAGGCCCTCGGGGCCTAAAAATTCACCCCTCCACTTT
v_call: TRBV20-1; d_call: NA; clone_size: few; j_call: TRBJ2-3; cdr3_aa: CSASRTDTQYF; cdr3_nt: TGCAGTGCTAGTAGGACAGATACGCAGTATTTT
v_call: TRBV6-2/TRBV6-3; d_call: NA; clone_size: few; j_call: TRBJ2-7; cdr3_aa: CASSPGRGTEQYF; cdr3_nt: TGTGCCAGCAGTCCAGGACGGGGCACCGAGCAGTACTTC
v_call: TRBV29-1; d_call: TRBD2; clone_size: NA; j_call: TRBJ2-1; cdr3_aa: CSVKEREGSYNEQFF; cdr3_nt: TGCAGCGTTAAGGAGCGGGAGGGCTCCTACAATGAGCAGTTCTTC